Below, 21 T cell receptor beta chains from the same sample are listed, as sequenced in a study of PD-1 blockade in mismatch repair-deficient tumors. Some clones are missing from TCRdb's copy, which holds only in-frame ones; the method was immunoSEQ multiplex PCR. Of some 100,000 clones detected, 70% to 85% appear once; the ten largest clones hold around 6.6%. The sequencing used peripheral blood, collected approximately 35 weeks after starting pembrolizumab. The origin of the receptors is an adult with mismatch repair-deficient cancer.

The chain recombines TRBV7-9 with TRBJ2-3; D is perhaps TRBD2 (5 bases). V was cut by 5 bases and J by 2 bases, with 17 bases left in between. This CDR3 has 16 residues. CDR1 and CDR2 from the germline V gene are SEHNR and FQNEAQ (reference sequence). In DNA form, the CDR3 reads TGTGCCAGCAGCCTCTGGGAAAGCGGAGTCACAGATACGCAGTATTTT. It yields the protein CASSLWESGVTDTQYF.

This clone was seen once. V is TRBV6-5 and J is TRBJ2-1, with D possibly TRBD1 on 6 matching bases. Germline V gene data show CDR1 as MNHEY and CDR2 as SVGAGI. There are 14 residues in the CDR3. V was clipped by 6 bases and J by 5 bases, with 14 bases between them. The CDR3 nucleotides are TGTGCCAGCAGGCCGGGACAAAGCAACAATGAGCAGTTCTTC. Translation gives CASRPGQSNNEQFF.

This rearrangement joins TRBV7-2 to TRBJ2-7, with 9 bases that match TRBD2. Germline V gene data show CDR1 as SGHTA and CDR2 as FQGNSA. Trimming at V came to 3 bases and at J to 6 bases, leaving 15 bases not matched to a gene. The CDR3 consists of 17 residues. This CDR3 reads CASSLEFGAGGPLEQYF. The CDR3 DNA is TGTGCCAGCAGCTTGGAGTTCGGTGCGGGAGGGCCGCTCGAGCAGTACTTC.

The chain links TRBV6-5 to TRBJ2-7; tentative D call: TRBD2 (5 bases). V was shortened by 5 bases and J by 5 bases, with 19 bases between the two germline ends. Germline CDR1 reads MNHEY; CDR2 reads SVGAGI. The CDR3 is 15 amino acids. The CDR3: CASSTGLRGYDEQYF. In nucleotides, the CDR3 is TGTGCCAGCAGTACCGGACTGCGTGGGTACGACGAGCAGTACTTC.

The chain employs TRBV29-1 and TRBJ2-7; the match to TRBD2 covers 10 bases. The germline gives CDR1 SQVTM, CDR2 ANQGSEA. The length of the CDR3 is 14 residues. J was trimmed by 3 bases and V by 3 bases; bases with no gene match: 5. The CDR3 bases are TGCAGCGTTGAGTTGGCTAGCGGGAGCTACGAGCAGTACTTC. Its protein product is CSVELASGSYEQYF.

V gene TRBV5-6 combines with J gene TRBJ1-1; 12 bases fit TRBD1. The J segment lost 1 base and the V segment lost 4 bases, leaving 8 bases of the junction unmatched. The CDR3 runs to 17 residues. Looked up from germline, CDR1 is SGHDT and CDR2 is YYEEEE. DNA for the CDR3: TGTGCCAGCAGCCATCCGGGACAGGGGGCCTGGAACACTGAAGCTTTCTTT. Translating it yields CASSHPGQGAWNTEAFF.

This rearrangement joins TRBV7-9 to TRBJ1-4; D not resolved. Germline CDR1 reads SEHNR; CDR2 reads FQNEAQ (reference sequence). V was cut by 2 bases and J by 8 bases, with 6 bases left in between. The CDR3 is made up of 12 amino acids. The CDR3 protein is CASSLPGEKLFF. The CDR3 bases are TGTGCCAGCAGCTTACCTGGCGAAAAACTGTTTTTT.

J is TRBJ1-1 and V is TRBV5-6; D might be TRBD1 (5 bases). V gave up 0 bases and J gave up 6 bases, with 12 bases separating them. This CDR3 has 14 residues. CDR1 is SGHDT, CDR2 YYEEEE, per germline. CDR3 DNA sequence: TGTGCCAGCAGCTTGGCGGGGGGGGTAGCTGAAGCTTTCTTT. Amino acid sequence: CASSLAGGVAEAFF. Supplemented by reference TRBV5-6 and TRBJ1-1, the full variable domain reads DAGVTQSPTHLIKTRGQQVTLRCSPKSGHDTVSWYQQALGQGPQFIFQYYEEEERQRGNFPDRFSGHQFPNYSSELNVNALLLGDSALYLCASSLAGGVAEAFFGQGTRLTVV.

V gene TRBV21-1 combines with J gene TRBJ2-1; the table's D call, TRBD2, was not checked against the DNA. TRBV21-1 is a known pseudogene. The CDR3 totals 15 residues. CDR3 loop: CASSNRQREWFEQFF. In nucleotides, the CDR3 is TGTGCCAGCAGCAATAGACAGCGGGAGTGGTTTGAGCAGTTCTTC.

The CDR3 DNA is TGCGCCAGCAGTCAAAATGGACAGGGAGCTAACTATGGCTACACCTTC. This translates into CASSQNGQGANYGYTF. The gene calls are TRBV23-1 and TRBJ1-2; 8 bases agree with TRBD1. TRBV23-1 is an open reading frame, and its role is uncertain. V was clipped by 2 bases and J by 0 bases; unmatched bases: 5. CDR3 length equals 16 residues.

This chain links TRBV27 with TRBJ2-3; 12 positions match TRBD1. Germline CDR1 MNHEY, CDR2 SMNVEV (reference sequence). The CDR3 consists of 20 residues. V dropped 5 bases and J dropped 2; count of bases not matched to a gene: 17. The CDR3 DNA reads TGTGCCAGCAGTCGTCGAAACCCCGGGACAGGGGGCGATTACACAGATACGCAGTATTTT. Its translation: CASSRRNPGTGGDYTDTQYF.

CDR3 in amino acids: CASSEILGYSNQPQHF. CDR3 sequence (DNA): TGTGCCAGCAGTGAAATATTGGGATATAGCAATCAGCCCCAGCATTTT. V usage is TRBV6-1 and J usage is TRBJ1-5; D unclear. CDR1 MNHNS and CDR2 SASEGT come from the germline V gene. CDR3 length: 16 amino acids. V lost 2 bases and J 0 bases, leaving 11 bases between the germline ends.

V and J are TRBV5-4 and TRBJ2-7, with a weak D call TRBD2 (5 bases). Germline V gene lookup returns CDR1 SGHNT and CDR2 YYREEE (reference sequence). This CDR3 is built from 13 residues. V shed 4 bases and J shed 3 bases, with 11 bases lying between them. The CDR3 coding sequence is TGTGCCAGCAGCCCTGACGGGAACTACGAGCAGTACTTC. Its protein is CASSPDGNYEQYF.

This chain connects TRBV19 to TRBJ1-4, with 7 bases matching TRBD1. The CDR3 runs 13 residues. Germline values: CDR1 LNHDA, CDR2 SQIVND (reference sequence). V was clipped by 8 bases and J by 8 bases; unmatched bases: 8. For the CDR3, the DNA is TGTGCCAGTGCAAAGGGGGCTCGGGAAAAACTGTTTTTT. It codes for CASAKGAREKLFF.

The CDR3 DNA reads TGTGCCAGCAGTAAGCGCTTACTCTCCTACAATGAGCAGTTCTTC. This codes for CASSKRLLSYNEQFF. The J gene is TRBJ2-1, the V gene TRBV5-6; D remains ambiguous. V was cut by 5 bases and J by 0 bases, with 12 bases left in between. CDR3 size: 15 residues. Germline-derived CDR1 and CDR2 are SGHDT and YYEEEE.

This sequence joins TRBV7-2 and TRBJ2-2, with D hard to call. This CDR3 has 13 residues. Per germline, CDR1 SGHTA and CDR2 FQGNSA. V was clipped by 4 bases and J by 7 bases, with 10 bases between them. The CDR3 region has the DNA TGTGCCAGCAGCTCCTCCTCTGTCGGGGAGCTGTTTTTT. Residues: CASSSSSVGELFF.

The rearrangement links TRBV7-2 to TRBJ2-7; 8 positions match TRBD1. Unmatched junction bases numbered 6, after V lost 3 bases and J lost 2 bases. CDR1 and CDR2 (germline): SGHTA, FQGNSA. This CDR3 spans 15 amino acids. The CDR3 DNA reads TGTGCCAGCAGCTTCGGACAGGGTGCTACCTACGAGCAGTACTTC. This gives the protein CASSFGQGATYEQYF.

This chain links TRBV4-3 with TRBJ2-1; 12 bases are shared with TRBD1. V lost 4 bases to trimming and J lost 9 bases; unmatched junction nucleotides: 4. The CDR3 has 14 amino acids. The germline V gene encodes CDR1 LGHNA and CDR2 YSLEER. DNA for the CDR3: TGCGCCAGCAGCCGAGGGACAGGGGGCTCTGAGCAGTTCTTC. Residues: CASSRGTGGSEQFF.

J is TRBJ2-7 and V is TRBV29-1; perhaps D is TRBD1 or TRBD2 (7 bases each). The CDR3 consists of 14 residues. The germline V gene encodes CDR1 SQVTM and CDR2 ANQGSEA. Trimming shortened V by 6 bases and J by 1 base, and 16 bases separated the two germline ends. The CDR3 nucleotides are TGCAGCGTCCAGGGGGGGAGGACTTCCTACGAGCAGTACTTC. Amino acid sequence: CSVQGGRTSYEQYF.

V usage is TRBV6-5 and J usage is TRBJ2-7, with D tentatively TRBD1 (5 bases). The CDR3 sequence is 13 residues long. The germline gives CDR1 MNHEY, CDR2 SVGAGI. V lost 6 bases to trimming and J lost 2 bases, with 11 bases between them. CDR3 sequence: CASRDILTYEQYF. CDR3 nucleotides: TGTGCCAGCAGGGACATCTTAACCTACGAGCAGTACTTC.

This chain uses TRBV5-6 with TRBJ1-1; 9 bases are shared with TRBD1. This CDR3 is 15 amino acids long. J was trimmed by 5 bases and V by 6 bases; bases with no gene match: 11. From germline, CDR1 is SGHDT and CDR2 YYEEEE. The chain's CDR3 is CASTDRGAKGTEAFF. For the CDR3, the DNA is TGTGCCAGCACAGACAGGGGGGCGAAGGGGACTGAAGCTTTCTTT. Combining the CDR3 with reference TRBV5-6 and TRBJ1-1 gives the whole variable domain DAGVTQSPTHLIKTRGQQVTLRCSPKSGHDTVSWYQQALGQGPQFIFQYYEEEERQRGNFPDRFSGHQFPNYSSELNVNALLLGDSALYLCASTDRGAKGTEAFFGQGTRLTVV.